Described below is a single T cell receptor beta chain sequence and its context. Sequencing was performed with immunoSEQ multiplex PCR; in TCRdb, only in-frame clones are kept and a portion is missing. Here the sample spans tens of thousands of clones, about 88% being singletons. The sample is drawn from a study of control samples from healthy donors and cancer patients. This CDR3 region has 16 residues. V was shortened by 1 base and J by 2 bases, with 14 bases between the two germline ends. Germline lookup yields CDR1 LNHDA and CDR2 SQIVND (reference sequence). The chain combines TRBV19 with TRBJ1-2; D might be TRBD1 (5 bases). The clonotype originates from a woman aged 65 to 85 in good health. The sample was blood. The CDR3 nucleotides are TGTGCCAGTAGTATAGGGGGGAGCGTCTCGAACTATGGCTACACCTTC. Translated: CASSIGGSVSNYGYTF.